This TCR beta chain was recorded in a study of CD8 T cells in ankylosing spondylitis. Broader study findings: The authors reported significant enrichment of disease-linked clones in matched ankylosing spondylitis synovial fluid. CD8+ by phenotype, disease-linked clones were relatively rare in peripheral blood. Prior literature has documented some motif variants in synovial fluid and blood from reactive arthritis.

By quantitative 5'-RACE with molecular barcodes, the TCR beta libraries were made. TCRdb itself ran the 5' RACE reads through MiXCR, one entry per CDR3 protein. The repertoire holds about 310,000 distinct CDR3 sequences, with around 21% as singletons. Concerning this clonotype: Its antigen is undetermined.

The CDR3 contains 17 residues. Per the germline V gene, CDR1 is SGHAT and CDR2 is FQNNGV. V dropped 1 base and J dropped 0; count of bases not matched to a gene: 6. Specimen: blood, either unsorted or a sorted T cell fraction (not recorded which). The genes are TRBV11-2 and TRBJ2-1; 7 nucleotides match TRBD2. The source is a female donor with ankylosing spondylitis or in good health (not recorded which). CDR3 loop: CASSLVGRESSYNEQFF. CDR3 DNA sequence: TGTGCCAGCAGCTTAGTTGGGCGGGAGAGCTCCTACAATGAGCAGTTCTTC.